The 23 T cell receptor beta chains presented below share a single source sample, sequenced in a study of cytomegalovirus exposure and HLA in healthy donors. PCR amplification relied on 60 Vbeta primers (plus 13 Jbeta primers). Clones were sequenced by immunoSEQ multiplex PCR, and TCRdb holds only the in-frame ones, with some missing. Of over 80,000 clones listed, 73% are singletons. The sequenced sample consisted of PBMCs. The receptors derive from a man aged 35 to 55 in good health and CMV-seronegative.

This clone showed up just a few times. The V gene is TRBV5-1, the J gene TRBJ1-2; 7 bases match TRBD1. J was trimmed by 4 bases and V by 9 bases; bases with no gene match: 12. This CDR3 has 14 residues. CDR1 is SGHRS and CDR2 is YFSETQ in the germline V gene. The DNA of the CDR3 is TGCGCCATCCCACCGGAGGGGGCGGGCTATGGCTACACCTTC. It specifies CAIPPEGAGYGYTF. Full variable domain (missing parts from reference TRBV5-1 and TRBJ1-2): KAGVTQTPRYLIKTRGQQVTLSCSPISGHRSVSWYQQTPGQGLQFLFEYFSETQRNKGNFPGRFSGRQFSNSRSEMNVSTLELGDSALYLCAIPPEGAGYGYTFGSGTRLTVV.

The V call is TRBV25-1, the J call TRBJ1-6, with 11 bases that match TRBD1. Germline CDR1 reads MGHDK; CDR2 reads SYGVNS. Trimming removed 4 bases from V and 9 bases from J; junction bases left unmatched: 5. This CDR3 has 15 amino acids. The CDR3 sequence is CASSGGGQGGSPLHF. The CDR3 region has the DNA TGTGCCAGCAGTGGAGGGGGACAGGGGGGTTCACCCCTCCACTTT.

The chain combines TRBV28 with TRBJ1-2; 9 nucleotides match TRBD1. Per the germline V gene, CDR1 is MDHEN and CDR2 is SYDVKM. The CDR3 sequence is 15 residues long. V dropped 3 bases and J dropped 6; count of bases not matched to a gene: 8. The CDR3 loop is CASSLGGQGKNGYTF. The CDR3 nucleotides read TGTGCCAGCAGTTTGGGGGGACAGGGAAAGAATGGCTACACCTTC.

As to this clone: Different DNA sequences within this sample yield the same CDR3. This CDR3 reads CASSLAGPHRGEGYTF. In nucleotides, the CDR3 is TGCGCCAGCAGCTTGGCGGGACCACACAGGGGGGAAGGCTACACCTTC. The rearrangement joins TRBV5-1 to TRBJ1-2; TRBD1 aligns across 8 bases. With V trimmed by 0 bases and J by 8 bases, 12 bases remained unmatched. The CDR3 is made up of 16 amino acids. CDR1 SGHRS and CDR2 YFSETQ come from the germline V gene.

The V and J genes are TRBV5-5 and TRBJ2-3; D gene ambiguous. V shed 2 bases and J shed 2 bases, with 15 bases lying between them. Per the germline V gene, CDR1 is SGHKS and CDR2 is YYEKEE (reference sequence). This CDR3 is built from 16 residues. CDR3 bases: TGTGCCAGCAGCTTCGGTCTAGTAAGTTACACAGATACGCAGTATTTT. Translating it yields CASSFGLVSYTDTQYF.

The chain recombines TRBV19 with TRBJ1-1; 11 positions agree with TRBD1. The CDR3 length is 16 residues. V was pared by 6 bases and J by 0 bases, with 6 bases of the junction left unmatched. The germline V gene encodes CDR1 LNHDA and CDR2 SQIVND (reference sequence). The CDR3 here is CASRDRGRGMNTEAFF. The CDR3, as DNA: TGTGCCAGTAGGGACAGGGGGCGCGGGATGAACACTGAAGCTTTCTTT.

J is TRBJ1-1 and V is TRBV28; TRBD1 agrees at 7 bases. Unmatched junction bases numbered 12, after V lost 7 bases and J lost 4 bases. The CDR3 covers 15 residues. In germline, CDR1 is MDHEN, CDR2 SYDVKM. CDR3 residues: CASTTQGVGLTEAFF. In DNA, the CDR3 is TGTGCCAGCACTACGCAGGGGGTAGGTCTCACTGAAGCTTTCTTT.

V is TRBV6-5 and J is TRBJ2-1, with unresolved D. Germline values: CDR1 MNHEY, CDR2 SVGAGI. This CDR3 region has 14 residues. Trimming pared 2 bases from V and 7 bases from J, leaving 12 bases between. This chain's CDR3 is CASSYDGPSNEQFF. CDR3 nucleotide sequence: TGTGCCAGCAGTTACGATGGGCCAAGTAATGAGCAGTTCTTC.

This clone was detected only a few times. The chain is built from TRBV28 and TRBJ1-5; D may be TRBD1 (5 bases). V dropped 5 bases and J dropped 4 bases, with 21 bases sitting between them. Germline assignment: CDR1 MDHEN and CDR2 SYDVKM. The CDR3 runs to 17 residues. CDR3: CASSRRDYRAINQPQHF. The DNA of the CDR3 is TGTGCCAGCAGTCGCAGGGACTACCGGGCCATAAATCAGCCCCAGCATTTT.

The rearrangement uses TRBV5-6 and TRBJ1-2; 8 bases line up with TRBD1. Germline V CDR1 and CDR2: SGHDT, YYEEEE. J lost 3 bases, V lost 1 base, and 5 bases had no gene match. The CDR3 spans 15 residues. In nucleotides, the CDR3 is TGTGCCAGCAGCTTGCTCAGGGGGCCGGACTATGGCTACACCTTC. Residues: CASSLLRGPDYGYTF.

The J gene is TRBJ1-3, the V gene TRBV10-3; no reliable D call. Trimming pared 10 bases from V and 0 bases from J, leaving 13 bases between. CDR3 length: 14 amino acids. Looked up from germline, CDR1 is ENHRY and CDR2 is SYGVKD. The CDR3 DNA is TGTGCCACCTGGCCAGGTGACTCTGGAAACACCATATATTTT. Residues: CATWPGDSGNTIYF.

This clone has a single count. V usage is TRBV7-7 and J usage is TRBJ2-5; 7 bases align to TRBD2. Trimming cost V 6 bases and J 4 bases; bases outside gene matches: 2. This CDR3 contains 12 residues. Germline-derived CDR1 and CDR2 are SSHAT and FNYEAQ (reference sequence). In DNA form, the CDR3 reads TGTGCCAGCAGTGGCGGGGGAGAGACCCAGTACTTC. Its protein is CASSGGGETQYF.

CDR3 loop: CASLSKRSTEAFF. Written as DNA, the CDR3 is TGTGCCAGTCTCTCCAAGAGGAGCACTGAAGCTTTCTTT. The chain couples TRBV2 to TRBJ1-1; D is ambiguous. Trimming took 9 bases from V and 4 from J, leaving 15 bases between them. The CDR3 is made up of 13 amino acids. Germline CDR1 and CDR2: SNHLY and FYNNEI. Supplemented by reference TRBV2 and TRBJ1-1, the full variable domain reads EPEVTQTPSHQVTQMGQEVILRCVPISNHLYFYWYRQILGQKVEFLVSFYNNEISEKSEIFDDQFSVERPDGSNFTLKIRSTKLEDSAMYFCASLSKRSTEAFFGQGTRLTVV.

The V gene is TRBV7-8, the J gene TRBJ2-7, with no clear D. This CDR3 region has 15 residues. Germline loops: CDR1 SGHVS, CDR2 FQNEAQ. Trimming left V 1 base short and J 0 bases short, with 10 bases between. Here the CDR3 DNA reads TGTGCCAGCAGCTTAGGAACCTGGAGCTCCTACGAGCAGTACTTC. Translated: CASSLGTWSSYEQYF. Combining the CDR3 with reference TRBV7-8 and TRBJ2-7 gives the whole variable domain GAGVSQSPRYKVAKRGQDVALRCDPISGHVSLFWYQQALGQGPEFLTYFQNEAQLDKSGLPSDRFFAERPEGSVSTLKIQRTQQEDSAVYLCASSLGTWSSYEQYFGPGTRLTVT.

This sequence joins TRBV13 and TRBJ1-2, with 8 nucleotides matching TRBD1. The J segment lost 5 bases and the V segment lost 6 bases, leaving 14 bases of the junction unmatched. Germline CDR1 is PRHDT and CDR2 is FYEKMQ (reference sequence). The CDR3 loop spans 16 amino acids. Here the CDR3 reads CASSGPTGGIWYGYTF. Written as DNA, the CDR3 is TGTGCCAGCAGTGGACCAACAGGGGGTATATGGTATGGCTACACCTTC.

This chain uses TRBV7-6 with TRBJ2-2; D remains unclear. Germline CDR1 reads SGHVS; CDR2 reads FNYEAQ. This CDR3 contains 15 residues. V lost 1 base and J lost 1, with 7 bases in between. As DNA, the CDR3 is TGTGCCAGCAGCTTAGACGCAGAGAACACCGGGGAGCTGTTTTTT. Protein: CASSLDAENTGELFF.

V usage is TRBV4-2 and J usage is TRBJ2-5; TRBD1 might be the D (5 bases). Germline assignment: CDR1 LGHNA and CDR2 YNFKEQ. V was pared by 0 bases and J by 7 bases, with 6 bases between. This CDR3 comprises 12 residues. The CDR3 bases are TGTGCCAGCAGCCAAGAAGGGGTGACCCAGTACTTC. As protein: CASSQEGVTQYF.

The chain is built from TRBV5-1 and TRBJ2-7, with TRBD2 matching over 13 bases. The V gene's germline CDR1 is SGHRS and CDR2 YFSETQ. J lost 4 bases, V lost 3 bases, and 1 base had no gene match. This CDR3 has 14 amino acids. CDR3 residues: CASSSGLAGYEQYF. CDR3 sequence (DNA): TGCGCCAGCAGCTCGGGACTAGCGGGATACGAGCAGTACTTC.

The chain links TRBV9 to TRBJ1-5; a possible D gene is TRBD1 (6 bases). V lost 0 bases to trimming and J lost 3 bases, with 22 bases between them. CDR3 length: 19 residues. Germline V gene sequence: CDR1 SGDLS, CDR2 YYNGEE. CDR3 DNA: TGTGCCAGCAGCGTAGTGAAGGGGGAACCCCGTGGCGACAATCAGCCCCAGCATTTT. It translates to CASSVVKGEPRGDNQPQHF.

The chain couples TRBV4-1 to TRBJ2-2; D gene ambiguous. With 3 bases removed from V and 4 bases from J, the gap between germline ends came to 9 bases. From germline, CDR1 is MGHRA and CDR2 YSYEKL. CDR3 length equals 14 residues. In DNA form, the CDR3 reads TGCGCCAGCAGCCAGGGCAGGTCCACCGGGGAGCTGTTTTTT. Protein product: CASSQGRSTGELFF.

The chain uses TRBV4-3 and TRBJ2-1; TRBD2 aligns across 10 bases. Germline values: CDR1 LGHNA, CDR2 YSLEER. This CDR3 comprises 16 residues. V was clipped by 6 bases and J by 4 bases; unmatched bases: 9. CDR3 loop: CASSPSGGEGYNEQFF. The CDR3 DNA reads TGCGCCAGCAGTCCGAGCGGGGGGGAGGGATACAATGAGCAGTTCTTC.

The V gene is TRBV2, the J gene TRBJ2-2, with 8 nucleotides matching TRBD1. Per the germline V gene, CDR1 is SNHLY and CDR2 is FYNNEI. This CDR3 has 15 amino acids. V shed 6 bases, J shed 3 bases, and the junction held 6 bases outside the gene matches. CDR3 in amino acids: CASREGQDYTGELFF. CDR3 coding DNA: TGTGCCAGCAGGGAGGGACAGGACTACACCGGGGAGCTGTTTTTT.

This chain connects TRBV5-4 to TRBJ2-7, with 13 nucleotides matching TRBD2. Trimming took 4 bases from V and 6 from J; bases not matched to a gene: 4. The CDR3 is 14 residues long. Germline V gives CDR1 SGHNT, CDR2 YYREEE (reference sequence). The chain's CDR3 is CASSKGTSGAEQYF. CDR3 bases: TGTGCCAGCAGCAAAGGGACTAGCGGGGCCGAGCAGTACTTC.